What follows are 18 T cell receptor beta chains derived from one specimen sequenced in a study of blood T cell repertoires in COVID-19 (dated by TCRdb to the early 2020s). The library was made by the immunoSEQ multiplex PCR assay. TCRdb's version of the immuneACCESS table is confined to in-frame rearrangements and falls short of the full clone set. An unresolved V gene accounts for under half of the shortfall where checked; the remainder is of unknown origin. The sample table lists some 350,000 clones, about 90% of them with a count of one. Roughly 3% of the sample is taken by the ten largest. Sequences were obtained from PBMCs or T cells enriched from blood (not recorded which). The receptors were sampled from a woman younger than 45 who had recovered from COVID-19.

This chain joins TRBV4-2 and TRBJ2-3, with D uncertain. Germline CDR1 is LGHNA and CDR2 is YNFKEQ. Trimming stripped 1 base from V and 0 bases from J, with 11 bases between. There are 16 residues in the CDR3. Here the CDR3 reads CASSQGALTSTDTQYF. CDR3 nucleotide sequence: TGTGCCAGCAGCCAAGGCGCCCTTACTAGCACAGATACGCAGTATTTT.

The chain recombines TRBV11-1 with TRBJ2-7, with TRBD1 matching over 9 bases. V dropped 4 bases and J dropped 5; count of bases not matched to a gene: 6. The CDR3 runs 14 residues. Per germline, CDR1 SGHAT and CDR2 FQDESV (reference sequence). The CDR3 nucleotides read TGTGCCAGCAGCTGGAGGGACAGGGAAAACGAGCAGTACTTC. Amino acid sequence: CASSWRDRENEQYF.

On this clone itself: Mismatch with germline at one junction end may stem from a read error. The gene calls are TRBV5-4 and TRBJ1-2; TRBD1 agrees at 7 bases. The CDR3 consists of 15 residues. CDR1 is SGHNT, CDR2 YYREEE, per germline (reference sequence). The CDR3: CASRLDRTSLYGYTF. The CDR3 coding sequence is TGTGCCAGCAGATTGGACAGGACCTCCCTCTATGGCTACACCTTC.

The chain has TRBV15 and TRBJ2-7, with D possibly being TRBD2 (6 bases). In germline, CDR1 is LNHNV, CDR2 YYDKDF (reference sequence). The CDR3 covers 17 residues. The V gene lost 3 bases and the J gene lost 4 bases, with 22 bases spanning the gap. The chain's CDR3 is CATSSLPPEGRVYEQYF. The CDR3 region has the DNA TGTGCCACCAGCAGCTTACCCCCGGAGGGTAGAGTATACGAGCAGTACTTC.

This chain uses TRBV9 with TRBJ2-5; possibly TRBD2 for D (7 bases). V dropped 3 bases and J dropped 5 bases, with 14 bases sitting between them. The CDR3 contains 14 residues. Germline CDR1 SGDLS, CDR2 YYNGEE. In DNA form, the CDR3 reads TGTGCCAGCAGCGCAGGAGGGAGGGGGGAGACCCAGTACTTC. Its protein product is CASSAGGRGETQYF.

V is TRBV6-4 and J is TRBJ2-6; no clear D gene. V was cut by 3 bases and J by 0 bases, with 12 bases left in between. Germline-derived CDR1 and CDR2 are MRHNA and SNTAGT. The length of the CDR3 is 17 residues. The CDR3 is CASSDGLYLSGANVLTF. CDR3 DNA sequence: TGTGCCAGCAGTGATGGGCTATACCTCTCTGGGGCCAACGTCCTGACTTTC.

This rearrangement joins TRBV2 to TRBJ2-7; D may be TRBD1 (5 bases). The CDR3 consists of 12 residues. The V end lost 10 bases, the J end lost 4 bases, and 14 bases lay between the germline ends. Per germline, CDR1 SNHLY and CDR2 FYNNEI. The CDR3 bases are TGTGCCATCTCTACTCAGGGTTACGAGCAGTACTTC. Its protein product is CAISTQGYEQYF.

The CDR3 region has the DNA TGTGCCAGCGTGCGGGACCTCGGCACAGATACGCAGTATTTT. It specifies CASVRDLGTDTQYF. The chain uses TRBV2 and TRBJ2-3, with D maybe TRBD2 (6 bases). The V and J ends lost 8 bases and 1 base respectively, with 13 bases between them. CDR3 length: 14 amino acids. Germline CDR1 is SNHLY and CDR2 is FYNNEI.

A single count supports this clone. The chain uses TRBV12-3 or TRBV12-4 and TRBJ2-3; D uncertain. The CDR3 is 13 residues long. V was clipped by 3 bases and J by 0 bases, with 4 bases between them. The CDR3 sequence: CASSLGSTDTQYF. CDR3 coding DNA: TGTGCCAGCAGTTTGGGCAGCACAGATACGCAGTATTTT.

The chain is built from TRBV6-5 and TRBJ1-6, with 8 bases matching TRBD1. This CDR3 comprises 16 residues. The trim removed 2 bases at V and 4 bases at J, leaving 4 bases unmatched. CDR1 and CDR2 from the germline V gene are MNHEY and SVGAGI. The CDR3, as DNA: TGTGCCAGCAGTTACGCCGGACAGGGATATAATTCACCCCTCCACTTT. Its translation: CASSYAGQGYNSPLHF.

This clone came up a few times. For the CDR3, the DNA is TGTGCCACCCGAAATCCCGGGACAGGGGACTATGGCTACACCTTC. Protein product: CATRNPGTGDYGYTF. This chain joins TRBV19 and TRBJ1-2, with TRBD1 matching over 10 bases. Trimming removed 10 bases from V and 3 bases from J; junction bases left unmatched: 11. Germline V gene sequence: CDR1 LNHDA, CDR2 SQIVND (reference sequence). This CDR3 region has 15 residues. Complete variable domain (other parts from reference TRBV19 and TRBJ1-2): DGGITQSPKYLFRKEGQNVTLSCEQNLNHDAMYWYRQDPGQGLRLIYYSQIVNDFQKGDIAEGYSVSREKKESFPLTVTSAQKNPTAFYLCATRNPGTGDYGYTFGSGTRLTVV.

The chain joins TRBV29-1 to TRBJ2-1, with 14 bases identical to TRBD2. The ends lost 7 bases at V and 9 bases at J; junction bases unmatched: 8. Germline loops: CDR1 SQVTM, CDR2 ANQGSEA. The CDR3 is made up of 14 amino acids. CDR3 nucleotides: TGCAGCGCCGCCGGGACTAGCGGGGGCGTTGAGCAGTTCTTC. This codes for CSAAGTSGGVEQFF.

A word on this clone: Distinct nucleotide sequences in the sample also encode this CDR3. The gene calls are TRBV11-3 and TRBJ2-3; D is undetermined. V dropped 0 bases and J dropped 2 bases, with 6 bases sitting between them. The germline CDR1 and CDR2 sequences are SGHNT and YENEEA. The CDR3 sequence is 14 residues long. CDR3 nucleotide sequence: TGTGCCAGCAGCTTAGATGGCAACACAGATACGCAGTATTTT. Amino acids: CASSLDGNTDTQYF.

V gene TRBV11-2 combines with J gene TRBJ1-2; 8 bases fit TRBD1. Germline V lookup: CDR1 SGHAT, CDR2 FQNNGV. V gave up 1 base and J gave up 6 bases; unmatched junction bases: 7. The CDR3 covers 15 residues. The CDR3 coding sequence is TGTGCCAGCAGCTTAGGGACAGGGAGGACGGATGGCTACACCTTC. Translating gives CASSLGTGRTDGYTF.

The chain employs TRBV11-2 and TRBJ2-7; the D is unclear. Per germline, CDR1 SGHAT and CDR2 FQNNGV. This CDR3 has 16 amino acids. V dropped 0 bases and J dropped 4 bases, with 16 bases sitting between them. CDR3 nucleotides: TGTGCCAGCAGCTTAGATCGGTCGACGTGGCGGTACGAGCAGTACTTC. This codes for CASSLDRSTWRYEQYF. Full variable domain (rest looked up from reference TRBV11-2 and TRBJ2-7): EAGVAQSPRYKIIEKRQSVAFWCNPISGHATLYWYQQILGQGPKLLIQFQNNGVVDDSQLPKDRFSAERLKGVDSTLKIQPAKLEDSAVYLCASSLDRSTWRYEQYFGPGTRLTVT.

V gene TRBV19 combines with J gene TRBJ1-5; D may be TRBD1 (5 bases). V was shortened by 4 bases and J by 1 base, with 14 bases between the two germline ends. Germline V gives CDR1 LNHDA, CDR2 SQIVND (reference sequence). CDR3 length: 16 amino acids. The CDR3 nucleotides are TGTGCCAGTAGTAATACAGGTAAAAGAAGCAATCAGCCCCAGCATTTT. This translates into CASSNTGKRSNQPQHF.

The gene calls are TRBV7-9 and TRBJ2-7, with D unclear. The V gene lost 2 bases and the J gene lost 0 bases, with 5 bases spanning the gap. The CDR3 sequence is 13 residues long. The V gene's germline CDR1 is SEHNR and CDR2 FQNEAQ (reference sequence). In DNA, the CDR3 is TGTGCCAGCAGCTTATCAGTCTCCTACGAGCAGTACTTC. It yields the protein CASSLSVSYEQYF.

The rearrangement links TRBV9 to TRBJ1-2; D might be TRBD1 (5 bases). Germline CDR1 is SGDLS and CDR2 is YYNGEE. The CDR3 consists of 14 residues. The V and J ends lost 3 bases and 8 bases respectively, with 17 bases between them. This CDR3 reads CASSASSPREGYTF. In DNA form, the CDR3 reads TGTGCCAGCAGCGCCTCATCCCCCAGGGAAGGCTACACCTTC.